Following are 17 T cell receptor beta chains from one sample sequenced in a study of blood T cell repertoires in COVID-19. The repertoire was sequenced with immunoSEQ multiplex PCR; TCRdb's copy has only in-frame clones and lacks some. The repertoire holds around 150,000 clones, with roughly 90% as singletons. What was sequenced was PBMCs or T cells enriched from blood (not recorded which). These receptors all come from a woman aged 45-60 years who had recovered from COVID-19.

The chain joins TRBV11-2 to TRBJ1-1, with 8 positions matching TRBD1. This CDR3 spans 13 amino acids. Trimming cost V 6 bases and J 6 bases; bases outside gene matches: 6. Germline assignment: CDR1 SGHAT and CDR2 FQNNGV. The chain's CDR3 is CASRLDRGSEAFF. In nucleotides, the CDR3 is TGTGCCAGCAGGCTTGACAGGGGATCTGAAGCTTTCTTT.

The CDR3 reads CASSPQRDEAFF. The CDR3 DNA is TGTGCCAGCTCACCACAGCGTGATGAAGCTTTCTTT. The chain has TRBV18 and TRBJ1-1, with D unclear. Germline V gene sequence: CDR1 KGHSH, CDR2 LQKENI. V gave up 1 base and J gave up 7 bases, with 7 bases separating them. There are 12 residues in the CDR3. Supplemented by reference TRBV18 and TRBJ1-1, the full variable domain reads NAGVMQNPRHLVRRRGQEARLRCSPMKGHSHVYWYRQLPEEGLKFMVYLQKENIIDESGMPKERFSAEFPKEGPSILRIQQVVRGDSAAYFCASSPQRDEAFFGQGTRLTVV.

This chain uses TRBV6-5 with TRBJ2-7; 7 bases match TRBD2. This CDR3 has 14 residues. V trimming: 8 bases; J trimming: 1 base; junction bases outside the gene matches: 8. Germline values: CDR1 MNHEY, CDR2 SVGAGI. This CDR3 reads CASGGGFGSYEQYF. The CDR3 DNA reads TGTGCCAGCGGGGGGGGTTTTGGTTCCTACGAGCAGTACTTC.

The V call is TRBV30, the J call TRBJ1-5; D not certain. V was trimmed by 1 base and J by 0 bases, leaving 10 bases between them. The CDR3 extends over 15 amino acids. Germline V lookup: CDR1 GTSNPN, CDR2 SVGIG (reference sequence). In DNA form, the CDR3 reads TGTGCCTGGAGTGCCGGGAGCAATAGCAATCAGCCCCAGCATTTT. Its protein is CAWSAGSNSNQPQHF.

CDR3 sequence (DNA): TGTGCCAGCAGCCAAGTACTAGTTTCGACTGCTCAGTCCTACGAGCAGTACTTC. Translating it yields CASSQVLVSTAQSYEQYF. The chain joins TRBV3-1 (or the pseudogene TRBV3-2) to TRBJ2-7, with D perhaps TRBD2 (5 bases). Germline assignment: CDR1 LGHDT and CDR2 YNNKEL (reference sequence). There are 18 residues in the CDR3. V gave up 1 base and J gave up 1 base, with 20 bases separating them.

This clone appeared a single time. The genes are TRBV6-1 and TRBJ1-4; tentatively, D is TRBD1 (5 bases). The germline V gene encodes CDR1 MNHNS and CDR2 SASEGT. Trimming took off 1 base at V and 10 bases at J, with 16 bases between the two ends. This CDR3 contains 15 residues. CDR3 protein: CASSEGLQATGKLFF. The CDR3 region has the DNA TGTGCCAGCAGTGAAGGTTTACAGGCCACAGGAAAACTGTTTTTT.

This chain uses TRBV7-2 with TRBJ2-7; tentatively, D is TRBD1 (5 bases). This CDR3 comprises 12 residues. The germline gives CDR1 SGHTA, CDR2 FQGNSA. Trimming stripped 5 bases from V and 6 bases from J, with 11 bases between. CDR3 in amino acids: CASSQVGAEQYF. Here the CDR3 DNA reads TGTGCCAGCAGCCAAGTTGGGGCCGAGCAGTACTTC.

V and J are TRBV28 and TRBJ1-4, with 8 bases identical to TRBD1. Germline-derived CDR1 and CDR2 are MDHEN and SYDVKM. The CDR3 is 14 residues long. Trimming at V came to 8 bases and at J to 7 bases, leaving 9 bases not matched to a gene. CDR3 sequence reads: CASFNRGGGEKLFF. DNA of the CDR3: TGTGCCAGCTTTAACAGGGGGGGAGGTGAAAAACTGTTTTTT.

V usage is TRBV4-2 and J usage is TRBJ1-1; D unclear. The CDR3 covers 15 residues. Germline CDR1 is LGHNA and CDR2 is YNFKEQ. Trimming stripped 1 base from V and 1 base from J, with 10 bases between. The CDR3 is CASSQGEITNTEAFF. CDR3 coding DNA: TGTGCCAGCAGCCAAGGTGAGATAACGAACACTGAAGCTTTCTTT.

The chain carries TRBV9 and TRBJ2-3, with D possibly matching TRBD1 (7 bases). Germline CDR1 SGDLS, CDR2 YYNGEE. There are 18 residues in the CDR3. V lost 3 bases, J lost 1 base, and 21 bases lay in between. CDR3 amino acids: CASSATGDSRSGTDTQYF. The CDR3 DNA reads as TGTGCCAGCAGCGCGACGGGGGACAGCCGATCAGGCACAGATACGCAGTATTTT.

CDR3 DNA sequence: TGTGCCAGTAGTACCCCGGACAGGGAAGAGACCCAGTACTTC. Translation: CASSTPDREETQYF. The chain uses TRBV19 and TRBJ2-5, with 8 bases lining up with TRBD1. The CDR3 is 14 amino acids. Trimming at V came to 4 bases and at J to 3 bases, leaving 4 bases not matched to a gene. CDR1 LNHDA and CDR2 SQIVND come from the germline V gene (reference sequence).

This clone was picked up one time. DNA for the CDR3: TGTGCCAGCAGCTTGGCGGGGAGGTCCACCGGGGAGCTGTTTTTT. Translation gives CASSLAGRSTGELFF. The chain uses TRBV5-4 and TRBJ2-2; maybe TRBD2 (6 bases). The germline gives CDR1 SGHNT, CDR2 YYREEE (reference sequence). The length of the CDR3 is 15 residues. The germline V and J ends were trimmed by 0 bases and 4 bases, with 10 bases remaining between them.

The chain recombines TRBV11-1 with TRBJ2-1; TRBD1 might be the D (6 bases). V shed 2 bases and J shed 7 bases, with 12 bases lying between them. The CDR3 has 14 amino acids. The germline CDR1 and CDR2 sequences are SGHAT and FQDESV (reference sequence). The CDR3 DNA sequence: TGTGCCAGCAGCTTAAACAGGGTGAAGAATGAGCAGTTCTTC. Translating it yields CASSLNRVKNEQFF. The full variable domain, in which reference TRBV11-1 and TRBJ2-1 provide the parts outside the CDR3, is EAEVAQSPRYKITEKSQAVAFWCDPISGHATLYWYRQILGQGPELLVQFQDESVVDDSQLPKDRFSAERLKGVDSTLKIQPAELGDSAMYLCASSLNRVKNEQFFGPGTRLTVL.

In its sample, this clone was seen once. The J gene is TRBJ2-3, the V gene TRBV5-1; the match to TRBD2 covers 8 bases. CDR3 size: 16 residues. Germline V gene data show CDR1 as SGHRS and CDR2 as YFSETQ. The V and J ends lost 1 base and 2 bases, in that order; junction bases with no gene match: 6. CDR3 bases: TGCGCCAGCAGCTTGAGGTTAGCGGGGAACACAGATACGCAGTATTTT. It encodes CASSLRLAGNTDTQYF.

The CDR3 nucleotides read TGTGCCAGCACCACTCGACGGGCCGACTACTACGAGCAGTACTTC. This gives the protein CASTTRRADYYEQYF. The chain is built from TRBV28 and TRBJ2-7; weak D call: TRBD2 (5 bases). The CDR3 is 15 amino acids. Trimming left V 7 bases short and J 3 bases short, with 19 bases between. Germline CDR1 and CDR2: MDHEN and SYDVKM.

This clone was seen a handful of times. The chain uses TRBV5-4 and TRBJ1-1, with a tentative D call TRBD1 (5 bases). The V end lost 1 base, the J end lost 6 bases, and 7 bases lay between the germline ends. Germline CDR1 and CDR2: SGHNT and YYREEE (reference sequence). This CDR3 is 12 amino acids long. CDR3 DNA: TGTGCCAGCAGCTTGCAGGGCCCTGAAGCTTTCTTT. Translating gives CASSLQGPEAFF.

This chain joins TRBV27 and TRBJ1-2; tentatively, D is TRBD1 (5 bases). CDR1 and CDR2 from the germline V gene are MNHEY and SMNVEV (reference sequence). Trimming took 5 bases from V and 8 from J, leaving 15 bases between them. The CDR3 runs to 13 residues. This CDR3 is CASSENRLKGYTF. CDR3 in DNA: TGTGCCAGCAGTGAAAACAGGCTAAAGGGCTACACCTTC.